These 25 T cell receptor beta chains came from one sample sequenced in a study of T cell repertoires in cytomegalovirus infection. One entry per CDR3 protein results from TCRdb running MiXCR on the reads. The top ten clones hold about 18% of a sample with 200,000 to 250,000 distinct CDR3 sequences, approximately 24% of them seen once. Sequenced material: CD8+ T cells from PBMCs. The receptors come from a human donor in good health (CMV status not recorded). Some clones in this sample may be carry-over from other donors' samples.

This clonotype was detected only a few times. CDR3 region: CASSFSPGRGIYEQYF. In DNA form, the CDR3 reads TGTGCCAGCAGTTTTTCCCCGGGACGGGGGATCTACGAGCAGTACTTC. The chain couples TRBV28 to TRBJ2-7; D perhaps matches TRBD2 (6 bases). The CDR3 spans 16 residues. V lost 3 bases to trimming and J lost 3 bases, with 18 bases between them. Germline loops: CDR1 MDHEN, CDR2 SYDVKM. The full variable domain, rest sourced from reference TRBV28 and TRBJ2-7, is DVKVTQSSRYLVKRTGEKVFLECVQDMDHENMFWYRQDPGLGLRLIYFSYDVKMKEKGDIPEGYSVSREKKERFSLILESASTNQTSMYLCASSFSPGRGIYEQYFGPGTRLTVT.

This clonotype was seen only a few times. The junction differs from germline at one of its ends, possibly a read error. The chain links TRBV10-3 to TRBJ2-3, with a tentative D call TRBD1 (5 bases). The germline V gene encodes CDR1 ENHRY and CDR2 SYGVKD. The CDR3 is 14 residues long. The CDR3 loop reads CAISDPDGADTKYF. The CDR3 region has the DNA TGTGCCATCAGTGACCCGGATGGGGCAGATACGAAGTATTTT.

The chain couples TRBV28 to TRBJ2-7; D tentatively fits TRBD1 or TRBD2 (5 bases each). V dropped 5 bases and J dropped 1 base, with 15 bases sitting between them. Germline V CDR1 and CDR2: MDHEN, SYDVKM. The CDR3 covers 15 residues. The CDR3 bases are TGTGCCAGCAGTCTCCGAGACAGCGGTTCCTACGAGCAGTACTTC. It is translated as CASSLRDSGSYEQYF.

In its sample, this clonotype was seen a few times. V usage is TRBV7-9 and J usage is TRBJ1-6, with D uncertain. V was trimmed by 5 bases and J by 9 bases, leaving 14 bases between them. CDR1 SEHNR and CDR2 FQNEAQ come from the germline V gene (reference sequence). The CDR3 runs to 14 residues. The CDR3 reads CASSLLGVRSPLHF. The CDR3, as DNA: TGTGCCAGCAGCCTACTTGGGGTACGTTCACCCCTCCACTTT. Full variable domain (missing parts from reference TRBV7-9 and TRBJ1-6): DTGVSQNPRHKITKRGQNVTFRCDPISEHNRLYWYRQTLGQGPEFLTYFQNEAQLEKSRLLSDRFSAERPKGSFSTLEIQRTEQGDSAMYLCASSLLGVRSPLHFGNGTRLTVT.

This clonotype was recorded a few times. V is TRBV18 and J is TRBJ2-1; D perhaps matches TRBD2 (7 bases). This CDR3 spans 17 amino acids. V lost 2 bases, J lost 3 bases, and 17 bases lay in between. In germline, CDR1 is KGHSH, CDR2 LQKENI. In DNA, the CDR3 is TGTGCCAGCTCACCATCAAGTGGGGGGGCTCGCTACAATGAGCAGTTCTTC. Translating gives CASSPSSGGARYNEQFF.

This clonotype was counted only a few times. The chain recombines TRBV7-3 with TRBJ1-2; D is uncertain. Germline CDR1 SGHTA, CDR2 FQGTGA. Trimming took 9 bases from V and 2 from J, leaving 4 bases between them. The CDR3 is made up of 10 amino acids. CDR3: CASLNYGYTF. DNA of the CDR3: TGTGCCAGTCTCAACTATGGCTACACCTTC.

This clonotype has at least ten counts. The chain is built from TRBV7-2 and TRBJ2-5, with 9 positions matching TRBD1. This CDR3 region has 15 residues. The V gene end was trimmed by 6 bases and the J gene end by 2 bases; junction bases not matched to a gene: 7. CDR1 and CDR2 (germline): SGHTA, FQGNSA. In nucleotides, the CDR3 is TGTGCCAGCAGAGACTTCGACAGGGGGCAAGAGACCCAGTACTTC. Translated, it gives CASRDFDRGQETQYF.

This clonotype came up a few times. This rearrangement joins TRBV12-3 or TRBV12-4 to TRBJ2-3; maybe TRBD1 (6 bases). CDR3 length: 13 residues. The V end lost 4 bases, the J end lost 3 bases, and 8 bases lay between the germline ends. The CDR3 DNA sequence: TGTGCCAGCAGTTGGACAGATACAGATACGCAGTATTTT. It encodes CASSWTDTDTQYF.

The chain combines TRBV28 with TRBJ1-3; D may be TRBD1 (5 bases). The germline V gene encodes CDR1 MDHEN and CDR2 SYDVKM. V gave up 5 bases and J gave up 5 bases, with 13 bases separating them. This CDR3 contains 14 residues. CDR3 sequence reads: CASSPGRGRNTIYF. The CDR3 nucleotides read TGTGCCAGCAGTCCCGGAAGGGGAAGAAACACCATATATTTT. Complete variable domain (other parts from reference TRBV28 and TRBJ1-3): DVKVTQSSRYLVKRTGEKVFLECVQDMDHENMFWYRQDPGLGLRLIYFSYDVKMKEKGDIPEGYSVSREKKERFSLILESASTNQTSMYLCASSPGRGRNTIYFGEGSWLTVV.

The V call is TRBV28, the J call TRBJ2-5, with 10 positions matching TRBD1. The V gene end was trimmed by 6 bases and the J gene end by 1 base; junction bases not matched to a gene: 8. The CDR3 totals 16 residues. In germline, CDR1 is MDHEN, CDR2 SYDVKM. The CDR3 sequence is CASSSPRDRGQETQYF. CDR3 nucleotide sequence: TGTGCCAGCAGCTCACCCCGGGACAGGGGCCAAGAGACCCAGTACTTC. Looking up the rest from reference TRBV28 and TRBJ2-5 gives the full variable domain: DVKVTQSSRYLVKRTGEKVFLECVQDMDHENMFWYRQDPGLGLRLIYFSYDVKMKEKGDIPEGYSVSREKKERFSLILESASTNQTSMYLCASSSPRDRGQETQYFGPGTRLLVL.

V gene TRBV4-1 combines with J gene TRBJ2-7; 7 nucleotides agree with TRBD2. Germline V gives CDR1 MGHRA, CDR2 YSYEKL. With V trimmed by 2 bases and J by 0 bases, 1 base remained unmatched. The CDR3 length is 14 residues. The DNA for the CDR3 is TGCGCCAGCAGCCAAAGCGGGGTCTCCTACGAGCAGTACTTC. This gives the protein CASSQSGVSYEQYF.

J is TRBJ2-1 and V is TRBV9; 9 nucleotides line up with TRBD1. CDR1 SGDLS and CDR2 YYNGEE come from the germline V gene. With V trimmed by 0 bases and J by 9 bases, 7 bases remained unmatched. The CDR3 spans 15 residues. As DNA, the CDR3 is TGTGCCAGCAGCGTAGAGGGGACAGGGCTAAGTGAGCAGTTCTTC. This sequence encodes CASSVEGTGLSEQFF.

This clonotype was counted at least ten times. The chain carries TRBV7-9 and TRBJ2-7; D ambiguous. Germline V gives CDR1 SEHNR, CDR2 FQNEAQ (reference sequence). The V end was cut by 4 bases, the J end by 3 bases, with 10 bases between. This CDR3 has 13 amino acids. The CDR3 sequence is CASSSVNSYEQYF. As DNA, the CDR3 is TGTGCCAGCAGCTCCGTAAACAGCTACGAGCAGTACTTC. The full variable domain, in which reference TRBV7-9 and TRBJ2-7 provide the parts outside the CDR3, is DTGVSQNPRHKITKRGQNVTFRCDPISEHNRLYWYRQTLGQGPEFLTYFQNEAQLEKSRLLSDRFSAERPKGSFSTLEIQRTEQGDSAMYLCASSSVNSYEQYFGPGTRLTVT.

This clonotype has a count of ten or more. The rearrangement links TRBV7-2 to TRBJ2-3, with 10 bases aligning to TRBD2. The CDR3 runs 16 residues. The germline V gene encodes CDR1 SGHTA and CDR2 FQGNSA. The ends lost 5 bases at V and 7 bases at J; junction bases unmatched: 12. CDR3 sequence: CASSPLSGGATNTQYF. The CDR3 DNA sequence: TGTGCCAGCAGCCCCTTAAGCGGGGGGGCCACGAATACGCAGTATTTT.

The table lists this clonotype with many counts. V usage is TRBV28 and J usage is TRBJ1-4, with TRBD1 identical over 7 bases. The J segment lost 1 base and the V segment lost 6 bases, leaving 8 bases of the junction unmatched. This CDR3 has 16 residues. Germline assignment: CDR1 MDHEN and CDR2 SYDVKM. The CDR3 reads CASRPNQGGTNEKLFF. The DNA of the CDR3 is TGTGCCAGCAGGCCGAACCAGGGGGGAACTAATGAAAAACTGTTTTTT.

The rearrangement links TRBV20-1 to TRBJ1-5; 7 bases agree with TRBD1. This CDR3 is 15 amino acids long. V was pared by 6 bases and J by 3 bases, with 11 bases of the junction left unmatched. Per germline, CDR1 DFQATT and CDR2 SNEGSKA (reference sequence). The DNA for the CDR3 is TGCAGTGCAAACGACAGGGAATGGGTCAATCAGCCCCAGCATTTT. Protein sequence: CSANDREWVNQPQHF.

This clonotype was seen at least ten times. The chain employs TRBV7-8 and TRBJ2-5, with D uncertain. Germline CDR1 is SGHVS and CDR2 is FQNEAQ. CDR3 length equals 13 residues. The ends were cut back, 2 bases at V and 1 base at J, with 5 bases in the middle. The CDR3 spells CASSLWGQETQYF. Here the CDR3 DNA reads TGTGCCAGCAGCTTATGGGGCCAAGAGACCCAGTACTTC.

This sequence joins TRBV11-2 and TRBJ2-2; D remains unclear. This CDR3 comprises 14 residues. Germline-derived CDR1 and CDR2 are SGHAT and FQNNGV. Trimming removed 5 bases from V and 3 bases from J, with 10 bases in between. The CDR3: CASSIGVDTGELFF. Here the CDR3 DNA reads TGTGCCAGCAGCATTGGGGTGGACACCGGGGAGCTGTTTTTT.

A remark on this clonotype: It may be a read error: a sequence one base away is much more abundant. This rearrangement joins TRBV10-3 to TRBJ2-5; 9 bases map to TRBD1. Trimming cost V 6 bases and J 4 bases; bases outside gene matches: 9. Germline values: CDR1 ENHRY, CDR2 SYGVKD. There are 15 residues in the CDR3. For the CDR3, the DNA is TGTGCCATCAGATCCGAGACAGGGGGAACAGAGACCCAGTACTTC. Protein product: CAIRSETGGTETQYF.

The rearrangement uses TRBV12-3 or TRBV12-4 and TRBJ1-4, with D maybe TRBD1 (6 bases). With 6 bases removed from V and 3 bases from J, the gap between germline ends came to 11 bases. The CDR3 runs 14 residues. CDR3 in DNA: TGTGCCAGCAGCCGGGACACGCCTAATGAAAAACTGTTTTTT. Translating gives CASSRDTPNEKLFF.

This clonotype was seen a handful of times. This sequence joins TRBV7-8 and TRBJ1-2; D gene unclear. The CDR3 has 14 residues. Trimming shortened V by 1 base and J by 3 bases, and 9 bases separated the two germline ends. Germline assignment: CDR1 SGHVS and CDR2 FQNEAQ. The CDR3 DNA sequence: TGTGCCAGCAGCTTAGTTGCGGGTGACTATGGCTACACCTTC. Translation: CASSLVAGDYGYTF.

The CDR3 sequence is CASMGLAGANEQFF. The CDR3 region has the DNA TGTGCCAGCATGGGACTAGCGGGGGCCAATGAGCAGTTCTTC. The chain uses TRBV2 and TRBJ2-1; 14 nucleotides agree with TRBD2. Germline trimming cut 7 bases from V and 6 bases from J; bases unmatched to any gene: 2. The germline V gene has CDR1 SNHLY and CDR2 FYNNEI. The CDR3 has 14 residues.

This clonotype has just a few counts. The chain recombines TRBV10-3 with TRBJ1-1; no definite D call. The CDR3 spans 12 residues. Trimming pared 3 bases from V and 1 base from J, leaving 3 bases between. Germline lookup yields CDR1 ENHRY and CDR2 SYGVKD. The CDR3 region is CAISDWNTEAFF. DNA for the CDR3: TGTGCCATCAGTGACTGGAACACTGAAGCTTTCTTT.

Notes on this clonotype: At one of its ends the junction is not consistent with the germline gene, which may arise from a read error. The rearrangement uses TRBV24-1 and TRBJ2-6; tentative D call: TRBD1 (6 bases). This CDR3 is built from 15 residues. Germline V gene lookup returns CDR1 KGHDR and CDR2 SFDVKD. The CDR3 sequence: CATRDRGSGANVLTF. The DNA of the CDR3 is TGTGCCACCCGTGATAGGGGGTCCGGGGCCAACGTCCTGACTTTC.

This clonotype was seen a few times. The chain combines TRBV6-5 with TRBJ2-7; D is possibly TRBD2 (7 bases). Germline CDR1 and CDR2: MNHEY and SVGAGI. The CDR3 has 14 amino acids. Trimming cost V 0 bases and J 4 bases, with 10 bases left between them. The CDR3 spells CASSYSRGGYEQYF. CDR3 nucleotides: TGTGCCAGCAGTTACTCAAGGGGGGGGTACGAGCAGTACTTC.